The 32 T cell receptor beta chains below come from one sample, sequenced in a study of cytomegalovirus exposure and HLA in healthy donors. PCR used 60 Vbeta primers and 13 Jbeta primers. TCRdb's copy holds only in-frame clones and misses some; the assay was immunoSEQ multiplex PCR. The profile covers approximately 150,000 clones, with more than 80% appearing a single time and roughly 5% taken by the ten largest. The specimen sequenced was PBMCs. These receptor sequences come from a man between 18 and 29 years old in good health and CMV-seronegative.

The chain links TRBV7-2 to TRBJ2-3; possible D gene TRBD2, 5 bases. The V and J ends lost 5 bases and 2 bases respectively, with 11 bases between them. Germline V gives CDR1 SGHTA, CDR2 FQGNSA. The CDR3 is made up of 14 amino acids. CDR3 sequence reads: CASSKRGLTDTQYF. CDR3 DNA sequence: TGTGCCAGCAGCAAACGCGGGCTCACAGATACGCAGTATTTT.

The chain carries TRBV19 and TRBJ2-7, with D unresolved. CDR1 and CDR2 (germline): LNHDA, SQIVND (reference sequence). V gave up 10 bases and J gave up 2 bases, with 18 bases separating them. CDR3 length: 14 residues. The CDR3 sequence is CATSIVHSTYEQYF. In DNA form, the CDR3 reads TGTGCCACCAGTATAGTTCACAGTACCTACGAGCAGTACTTC.

V and J are TRBV7-9 and TRBJ1-1, with D uncertain. The germline V gene encodes CDR1 SEHNR and CDR2 FQNEAQ (reference sequence). The ends were cut back, 5 bases at V and 1 base at J, with 8 bases in the middle. The CDR3 runs 13 residues. CDR3 loop: CASSGPKNTEAFF. The CDR3 DNA reads TGTGCCAGCAGCGGGCCAAAGAACACTGAAGCTTTCTTT.

The V gene is TRBV7-8, the J gene TRBJ1-4; D is unclear. Trimming took off 3 bases at V and 0 bases at J, with 11 bases between the two ends. The CDR3 totals 16 residues. CDR1 and CDR2 from the germline V gene are SGHVS and FQNEAQ. Here the CDR3 DNA reads TGTGCCAGCAGCTTTCGGAGCTCCGCAACTAATGAAAAACTGTTTTTT. It encodes CASSFRSSATNEKLFF.

This chain joins TRBV28 and TRBJ1-5, with D perhaps TRBD1 (5 bases). CDR1 is MDHEN, CDR2 SYDVKM, per germline. This CDR3 has 15 residues. Trimming took off 5 bases at V and 0 bases at J, with 11 bases between the two ends. The DNA for the CDR3 is TGTGCCAGCAGTGATAACAGGTTTAGCAATCAGCCCCAGCATTTT. The encoded protein is CASSDNRFSNQPQHF.

The chain recombines TRBV5-4 with TRBJ1-1; possible D gene TRBD1, 5 bases. V lost 0 bases and J 0 bases, leaving 9 bases between the germline ends. Germline V lookup: CDR1 SGHNT, CDR2 YYREEE (reference sequence). CDR3 size: 15 residues. In DNA form, the CDR3 reads TGTGCCAGCAGCTTGGGGCAGGGAATGAACACTGAAGCTTTCTTT. Translation gives CASSLGQGMNTEAFF.

The genes are TRBV30 and TRBJ2-2; 8 nucleotides line up with TRBD1. CDR3 length equals 14 residues. The ends lost 3 bases at V and 3 bases at J; junction bases unmatched: 3. Germline CDR1 GTSNPN, CDR2 SVGIG (reference sequence). The CDR3 region has the DNA TGTGCCTGGAGAACAGGGGGGTACACCGGGGAGCTGTTTTTT. Protein product: CAWRTGGYTGELFF.

As regards this clone: The conserved closing phenylalanine or tryptophan is absent in this CDR3, likely reflecting a read error. V usage is TRBV19 and J usage is TRBJ1-2, with D perhaps TRBD1 (5 bases). The V gene lost 4 bases and the J gene lost 7 bases, with 13 bases spanning the gap. Germline CDR1 and CDR2: LNHDA and SQIVND (reference sequence). This CDR3 contains 13 residues. The CDR3 protein is CASSNQGLGGYTS. Here the CDR3 DNA reads TGTGCCAGTAGTAACCAGGGACTGGGTGGCTACACCTCC.

The rearrangement uses TRBV15 and TRBJ1-5; D gene ambiguous. V dropped 0 bases and J dropped 4 bases, with 10 bases sitting between them. The CDR3 is made up of 15 amino acids. Germline CDR1 is LNHNV and CDR2 is YYDKDF (reference sequence). DNA of the CDR3: TGTGCCACCAGCAGAGATCTGAGGGAAAATCAGCCCCAGCATTTT. Its translation: CATSRDLRENQPQHF. The variable domain in full, with the rest retrieved from reference TRBV15 and TRBJ1-5, is DAMVIQNPRYQVTQFGKPVTLSCSQTLNHNVMYWYQQKSSQAPKLLFHYYDKDFNNEADTPDNFQSRRPNTSFCFLDIRSPGLGDTAMYLCATSRDLRENQPQHFGDGTRLSIL.

The rearrangement uses TRBV6-7 and TRBJ1-3; TRBD1 aligns across 9 bases. TRBV6-7 belongs to the ORF category, with a function that is uncertain. The CDR3 runs to 18 residues. With V trimmed by 8 bases and J by 2 bases, 16 bases remained unmatched. In nucleotides, the CDR3 is TGTGCCAGCGAATCCGGGACAGGGCCTGTCAAGCCTGGAAACACCATATATTTT. Its protein is CASESGTGPVKPGNTIYF.

The chain links TRBV7-2 to TRBJ2-7; D perhaps matches TRBD1 (7 bases). The CDR3 runs 16 residues. Germline CDR1 reads SGHTA; CDR2 reads FQGNSA. Deletions cut 7 bases from V and 2 bases from J, with 21 bases between. Written as DNA, the CDR3 is TGTGCCAGCACCCAGCAGGGGGGAAGGCCCCCCTACGAGCAGTACTTC. The encoded protein is CASTQQGGRPPYEQYF.

The CDR3 region is CASSFLKESYGYTF. The CDR3 region has the DNA TGTGCCAGCAGTTTCCTCAAGGAGTCCTATGGCTACACCTTC. The rearrangement joins TRBV28 to TRBJ1-2; D unclear. Trimming took 3 bases from V and 4 from J, leaving 12 bases between them. Germline CDR1 and CDR2: MDHEN and SYDVKM. The CDR3 length is 14 residues.

The V and J genes are TRBV18 and TRBJ2-7, with 11 nucleotides matching TRBD2. The V and J ends lost 3 bases and 4 bases, in that order; junction bases with no gene match: 8. Per germline, CDR1 KGHSH and CDR2 LQKENI. The length of the CDR3 is 16 residues. CDR3 DNA sequence: TGTGCCAGCTCACCTAGCGGGGGGGCCATTTCGTACGAGCAGTACTTC. Translation: CASSPSGGAISYEQYF.

The sample holds one count of this clone. The CDR3 here is CASSVSGSSYNEQFF. CDR3 DNA sequence: TGCGCCAGCAGCGTCAGCGGGAGCTCCTACAATGAGCAGTTCTTC. The genes are TRBV5-1 and TRBJ2-1; TRBD2 agrees at 8 bases. This CDR3 has 15 amino acids. The germline gives CDR1 SGHRS, CDR2 YFSETQ. V was pared by 4 bases and J by 0 bases, with 3 bases of the junction left unmatched. Supplemented by reference TRBV5-1 and TRBJ2-1, the full variable domain reads KAGVTQTPRYLIKTRGQQVTLSCSPISGHRSVSWYQQTPGQGLQFLFEYFSETQRNKGNFPGRFSGRQFSNSRSEMNVSTLELGDSALYLCASSVSGSSYNEQFFGPGTRLTVL.

The CDR3 DNA follows: TGTGCCAGGGAAAGGGACAGGTCCCGCGAGCAGTACTTC. Its protein product is CARERDRSREQYF. The chain carries TRBV28 and TRBJ2-7, with 8 bases that match TRBD1. CDR3 length equals 13 residues. V shed 9 bases and J 6 bases; nucleotides not matched to a gene: 10. The germline gives CDR1 MDHEN, CDR2 SYDVKM.

This clone has only a few counts. V usage is TRBV6-5 and J usage is TRBJ1-4; D gene ambiguous. Trimming removed 8 bases from V and 0 bases from J, with 7 bases in between. Looked up from germline, CDR1 is MNHEY and CDR2 is SVGAGI. The CDR3 is 13 amino acids. For the CDR3, the DNA is TGTGCCAGCGCAGGCGCAACTAATGAAAAACTGTTTTTT. Amino acids: CASAGATNEKLFF.

The table lists this clone with a few counts. The chain employs TRBV6-1 and TRBJ1-1; TRBD1 might be the D (6 bases). The germline gives CDR1 MNHNS, CDR2 SASEGT. The CDR3 is made up of 14 amino acids. Trimming left V 5 bases short and J 5 bases short, with 15 bases between. As DNA, the CDR3 is TGTGCCAGCAGTAAAACAGGGTTGGGAACTGAAGCTTTCTTT. As protein: CASSKTGLGTEAFF.

V usage is TRBV7-6 and J usage is TRBJ2-2, with TRBD2 matching 10 bases. The CDR3 covers 16 residues. The germline gives CDR1 SGHVS, CDR2 FNYEAQ. The ends lost 5 bases at V and 7 bases at J; junction bases unmatched: 10. The DNA for the CDR3 is TGTGCCAGCAGCAAAATCAGCGGGAGGGCCCGCGGGGAGCTGTTTTTT. As protein: CASSKISGRARGELFF.

The rearrangement links TRBV5-1 to TRBJ2-3, with 10 bases matching TRBD2. The V gene end was trimmed by 4 bases and the J gene end by 1 base; junction bases not matched to a gene: 3. This CDR3 is 15 amino acids long. In germline, CDR1 is SGHRS, CDR2 YFSETQ. The DNA for the CDR3 is TGCGCCAGCAGCACCGGACTAGCGGGCACAGATACGCAGTATTTT. Translated: CASSTGLAGTDTQYF.

This CDR3 reads CASSEGQDPNYGYTF. In DNA, the CDR3 is TGTGCCAGCAGTGAAGGACAGGACCCTAACTATGGCTACACCTTC. J is TRBJ1-2 and V is TRBV6-1; D is perhaps TRBD1 (6 bases). The CDR3 has 15 amino acids. V dropped 1 base and J dropped 0 bases, with 9 bases sitting between them. CDR1 is MNHNS and CDR2 is SASEGT in the germline V gene.

The rearrangement joins TRBV19 to TRBJ2-7, with TRBD1 as a possible D gene (6 bases). The CDR3 has 15 amino acids. The V and J ends lost 2 bases and 1 base respectively, with 12 bases between them. Germline V CDR1 and CDR2: LNHDA, SQIVND (reference sequence). The DNA for the CDR3 is TGTGCCAGTAGTATAATTGCCAGGGGTTCCTACGAGCAGTACTTC. This sequence encodes CASSIIARGSYEQYF.

J is TRBJ2-1 and V is TRBV9, with D perhaps TRBD1 (6 bases). Germline loops: CDR1 SGDLS, CDR2 YYNGEE. Trimming took 4 bases from V and 0 from J, leaving 20 bases between them. The CDR3 totals 18 residues. Here the CDR3 DNA reads TGTGCCAGCAGCAGAAGGGGTGGGGGCTATAGCTCCTACAATGAGCAGTTCTTC. It codes for CASSRRGGGYSSYNEQFF.

The rearrangement joins TRBV6-5 to TRBJ1-1, with D tentatively TRBD1 (5 bases). Germline assignment: CDR1 MNHEY and CDR2 SVGAGI. There are 13 residues in the CDR3. Trimming stripped 6 bases from V and 0 bases from J, with 8 bases between. DNA of the CDR3: TGTGCCAGCAGGGGGGGAATGAACACTGAAGCTTTCTTT. Translated, it gives CASRGGMNTEAFF.

The CDR3 region has the DNA TGTGCCATTGGTTTCGAGGAAACCCAAGAGACCCAGTACTTC. Amino acid sequence: CAIGFEETQETQYF. V and J are TRBV10-3 and TRBJ2-5; D gene uncertain. This CDR3 has 14 residues. V was shortened by 9 bases and J by 1 base, with 15 bases between the two germline ends. Looked up from germline, CDR1 is ENHRY and CDR2 is SYGVKD.

V usage is TRBV18 and J usage is TRBJ1-1; TRBD1 agrees at 7 bases. J was trimmed by 9 bases and V by 4 bases; bases with no gene match: 2. Germline V gene data show CDR1 as KGHSH and CDR2 as LQKENI. This CDR3 has 11 amino acids. Here the CDR3 reads CASSQTGQAFF. The CDR3 nucleotides read TGTGCCAGCTCACAGACAGGGCAAGCTTTCTTT.

The chain has TRBV7-2 and TRBJ2-5; 7 nucleotides line up with TRBD1. This CDR3 spans 13 amino acids. Per the germline V gene, CDR1 is SGHTA and CDR2 is FQGNSA. V shed 5 bases and J 2 bases; nucleotides not matched to a gene: 2. The CDR3 region has the DNA TGTGCCAGCAGCCGGGACAGACAAGAGACCCAGTACTTC. It is translated as CASSRDRQETQYF.

The chain couples TRBV13 to TRBJ2-7; 9 bases fit TRBD1. The germline V gene encodes CDR1 PRHDT and CDR2 FYEKMQ (reference sequence). The V and J ends lost 6 bases and 4 bases, in that order; junction bases with no gene match: 7. The length of the CDR3 is 14 residues. DNA of the CDR3: TGTGCCAGCAGTTTACAGGGGGCTCAATACGAGCAGTACTTC. Its translation is CASSLQGAQYEQYF.

The J gene is TRBJ2-5, the V gene TRBV15; a weak D match, TRBD1 (5 bases). V was cut by 1 base and J by 5 bases, with 17 bases left in between. Germline lookup yields CDR1 LNHNV and CDR2 YYDKDF (reference sequence). This CDR3 has 16 residues. The CDR3 DNA reads TGTGCCACCAGCAGAGCTTCTGTAGGGGCCAGGGAGACCCAGTACTTC. It translates to CATSRASVGARETQYF.

V gene TRBV27 combines with J gene TRBJ2-1; 11 positions match TRBD2. In germline, CDR1 is MNHEY, CDR2 SMNVEV (reference sequence). J lost 6 bases, V lost 6 bases, and 7 bases had no gene match. CDR3 size: 15 residues. The CDR3 loop reads CASRGGLADFNEQFF. For the CDR3, the DNA is TGTGCCAGCAGAGGGGGACTAGCGGACTTCAATGAGCAGTTCTTC.

The chain links TRBV5-4 to TRBJ1-1, with 8 bases aligning to TRBD1. The CDR3 contains 15 residues. From germline, CDR1 is SGHNT and CDR2 YYREEE (reference sequence). The trim removed 4 bases at V and 0 bases at J, leaving 5 bases unmatched. The CDR3, as DNA: TGTGCCAGCAGCCCGGGACAGGCGATGAACACTGAAGCTTTCTTT. Amino acids: CASSPGQAMNTEAFF.

The gene calls are TRBV27 and TRBJ2-1; unclear D gene. This CDR3 contains 12 residues. Deletions cut 4 bases from V and 5 bases from J, with 6 bases between. Germline loops: CDR1 MNHEY, CDR2 SMNVEV (reference sequence). CDR3 in amino acids: CASSWPNNEQFF. CDR3 in DNA: TGTGCCAGCAGTTGGCCCAACAATGAGCAGTTCTTC.

The chain uses TRBV6-6 and TRBJ1-6; D is possibly TRBD1 (5 bases). The germline V gene has CDR1 MNHNY and CDR2 SVGAGI (reference sequence). V lost 4 bases and J 8 bases, leaving 6 bases between the germline ends. The CDR3 is 12 amino acids. CDR3 region: CASSLGHSPLHF. The CDR3 nucleotides are TGTGCCAGCAGTTTGGGGCATTCACCCCTCCACTTT.